This T cell receptor beta chain was identified during a study of cytomegalovirus exposure and HLA in healthy donors. General study results and limits: Researchers counted around 160 TCR beta chains as cytomegalovirus-associated. The classifier was said to identify cytomegalovirus status with high specificity and sensitivity.

This clone was counted between two and nine times. Its matching antigen is unknown. Measured with immunoSEQ multiplex PCR; TCRdb has only the in-frame clones, and not every one. Among 90,000 to 150,000 clones listed, more than 70% were seen once. The CDR3 loop spans 16 amino acids. Germline V lookup: CDR1 MNHNS, CDR2 SASEGT. V was clipped by 2 bases and J by 1 base; unmatched bases: 7. What was sequenced was PBMCs. This chain links TRBV6-1 with TRBJ1-2; 7 bases are a match to TRBD1. This clonotype was sampled from a man aged 18 to 35 in good health and CMV-seronegative. The CDR3, as DNA: TGTGCCAGCAGTGAAAGGGGGCAGGCCGTTAACTATGGCTACACCTTC. This encodes CASSERGQAVNYGYTF.